The 6 T cell receptor beta chains below come from one sample, sequenced in a study of early T cells in non-severe SARS-CoV-2 infection. TCRdb reprocessed the 5' RACE reads via MiXCR and lists one record per CDR3 protein. Of approximately 45,000 distinct CDR3 sequences in the sample, around 5.7% were seen once. Sequencing was performed on whole blood. Receptors were obtained from an adult who was a healthcare worker with PCR-confirmed SARS-CoV-2 infection or an uninfected control (not recorded which).

This clonotype was counted only a few times. The rearrangement uses TRBV2 and TRBJ2-3; 9 bases align to TRBD2. The V gene's germline CDR1 is SNHLY and CDR2 FYNNEI. V lost 1 base, J lost 1 base, and 6 bases stayed unmatched. The CDR3 runs 17 residues. The CDR3, as DNA: TGTGCCAGCAGTGAAGTAAGCGGGGGGCGCGGCACAGATACGCAGTATTTT. It is translated as CASSEVSGGRGTDTQYF.

The rearrangement links TRBV6-4 to TRBJ2-2, with unresolved D. Germline V gene data show CDR1 as MRHNA and CDR2 as SNTAGT. There are 15 residues in the CDR3. The V end lost 0 bases, the J end lost 1 base, and 6 bases lay between the germline ends. CDR3 bases: TGTGCCAGCAGTGACTCTGTAAGGAACACCGGGGAGCTGTTTTTT. Residues: CASSDSVRNTGELFF.

This clonotype was recorded many times. This chain uses TRBV19 with TRBJ1-1; D remains ambiguous. This CDR3 comprises 14 residues. V gave up 0 bases and J gave up 4 bases, with 9 bases separating them. From germline, CDR1 is LNHDA and CDR2 SQIVND (reference sequence). CDR3 nucleotide sequence: TGTGCCAGTAGTATAGACCCGACGGGCACTGAAGCTTTCTTT. Amino acid sequence: CASSIDPTGTEAFF.

The chain couples TRBV20-1 to TRBJ2-1; D ambiguous. CDR1 DFQATT and CDR2 SNEGSKA come from the germline V gene (reference sequence). The V gene lost 5 bases and the J gene lost 0 bases, with 11 bases spanning the gap. This CDR3 region has 14 residues. In DNA, the CDR3 is TGCAGTGCTCCTTCAGGTTTCTCCTACAATGAGCAGTTCTTC. Its translation is CSAPSGFSYNEQFF.

This clonotype has just a few counts. The chain combines TRBV12-3 or TRBV12-4 with TRBJ2-3; 8 positions agree with TRBD1. V shed 5 bases, J shed 4 bases, and the junction held 8 bases outside the gene matches. This CDR3 region has 15 residues. DNA of the CDR3: TGTGCCAGCAGTCCCCCATCGGACAGGGCAGATACGCAGTATTTT. It yields the protein CASSPPSDRADTQYF.

In this sample, this clonotype turned up a few times. The genes are TRBV6-5 and TRBJ2-7; D possibly corresponds to TRBD1 (7 bases). The germline CDR1 and CDR2 sequences are MNHEY and SVGAGI. The V end lost 6 bases, the J end lost 1 base, and 22 bases lay between the germline ends. The CDR3 sequence is 17 residues long. This CDR3 is CASRRTAGQLLSYEQYF. Here the CDR3 DNA reads TGTGCCAGCAGAAGGACCGCGGGACAGCTACTTTCCTACGAGCAGTACTTC.